The rows below give T cell receptor beta chains drawn from one sample of a study of cytomegalovirus exposure and HLA in healthy donors. Repertoires were generated with immunoSEQ multiplex PCR, while TCRdb's copy carries only in-frame clones and drops some. The repertoire has roughly 150,000 clones, more than 7.5% of them found once; the top ten carry 1.8%. The sequencing sample was made of PBMCs. Receptors were obtained from a man aged 50-59 years in good health and CMV-seronegative. Both conserved end residues are part of each CDR3. The D gene is left open where the match is weak. Clone size is not always given. Where it is, it says once, few, many or a class for expanded clones.

abundance	v_gene	d_gene	j_gene	CDR3aa
NA	TRBV28	NA	TRBJ1-5	CASSRWGSRVAGNQPQHF
few	TRBV6-1	TRBD1	TRBJ2-1	CASSEATGGSNEQFF
few	TRBV7-2	NA	TRBJ2-1	CASSSQGTGYNEQFF
NA	TRBV6-1	NA	NA	CASSRDLTGPEQYF
NA	TRBV11-2	NA	TRBJ1-6	CASSPGRNSPLHF
NA	TRBV5-6	NA	TRBJ1-1	CASSFREKAFF
few	TRBV6-5	NA	TRBJ1-3	CASSYLGTTGNTIYF
NA	TRBV7-3	TRBD2	TRBJ2-3	CASSPKGGGYTDTQYF
NA	TRBV30	NA	TRBJ1-3	CAWSQNTIYF
NA	TRBV7-9	NA	TRBJ2-3	CASSLIQSGSTDTQYF
NA	TRBV5-1	TRBD1	TRBJ1-1	CASSLGQGGFNTEAFF
few	TRBV13	NA	TRBJ2-5	CASSSGWQETQYF
NA	TRBV9	NA	TRBJ2-5	CASSVEGSQETQYF
NA	TRBV11-3	NA	TRBJ1-5	CRTLNSNQPQHF
NA	TRBV19	TRBD1	TRBJ2-7	CASSPLGQGVTYEQYF
NA	TRBV4-1	TRBD1	TRBJ1-4	CASSQVQGAGRTNEKLFF
NA	TRBV5-1	NA	TRBJ1-2	CASSPGDRGYGYTF
NA	TRBV7-8	TRBD1	TRBJ1-1	CASSHPQGSTEAFF
few	TRBV5-1	TRBD1	TRBJ2-7	CASSLGQGAYEQYF
few	TRBV7-9	NA	TRBJ1-1	CASSYNTDRHTEAFF
NA	TRBV7-3	TRBD1	TRBJ1-4	CASSATGGPNEKLFF
NA	TRBV7-3	TRBD2	TRBJ2-3	CASSSSGGLTDTQYF
few	TRBV25-1	TRBD2	TRBJ2-7	CASSFNGRAQYF
NA	TRBV7-6	NA	TRBJ2-2	CASSPSQLGQNTGELFF
few	TRBV5-4	TRBD2	TRBJ2-3	CASSRGGGSSYF
few	TRBV5-8	TRBD2	TRBJ2-7	CASSLQLAGGSGHEQYF
few	TRBV19	TRBD2	TRBJ2-3	CASSIQRGGTDTQYF
few	TRBV6-1	TRBD2	TRBJ2-7	CASSEDSGSSYEQYF
NA	TRBV11-2	TRBD1	TRBJ1-1	CASSLQGAGDTEAFF
NA	TRBV6-5	NA	TRBJ2-7	CASSSLGASHEQYF
few	TRBV7-9	NA	TRBJ1-4	CASVPEVNEKLFF
NA	TRBV6-1	NA	TRBJ1-3	CATYGGGRGNTIYF
few	TRBV5-1	NA	TRBJ2-3	CASSFTGGADTQYF
few	TRBV6-1	NA	TRBJ1-2	CASSEAGGGYGYTF
once	TRBV10-1	TRBD2	TRBJ2-3	CASSGGSGRALDTQYF
NA	TRBV4-2	TRBD2	TRBJ2-5	CASSQERRGGGPWETQYF
few	TRBV6-4	NA	TRBJ2-6	CASSKEDSGANVLTF
NA	TRBV12-5	NA	TRBJ2-1	CASGLVLLGSYNEQFF
NA	TRBV2	TRBD2	TRBJ2-1	CASRGLGAYNEQFF
few	TRBV11-2	NA	TRBJ1-3	CASSSQRGSGNTIYF
NA	TRBV9	TRBD1	NA	CASSVGTGGGYEQYF
NA	TRBV6-5	NA	TRBJ2-1	CASSPYPPNEQFF
few	TRBV6-5	NA	TRBJ2-2	CASSPPGGTGELFF
many	TRBV7-9	NA	TRBJ1-5	CASSQGTNSNQPQHF
NA	TRBV19	TRBD1	TRBJ1-4	CASSEDRGREKLFF
NA	TRBV5-1	NA	TRBJ2-1	CASSYTREQFF
few	TRBV10-1	TRBD1	TRBJ2-7	CASSEGGDEQYF
NA	TRBV7-9	NA	TRBJ1-3	CASSLASVSGNTIYF
few	TRBV4-1	NA	TRBJ1-1	CASSQDPQGLFHAFF
NA	TRBV19	NA	TRBJ1-5	CASSNQENQPQHF
few	TRBV7-6	NA	TRBJ1-5	CASSLGQGNQPQHF
NA	TRBV28	TRBD2	TRBJ2-7	CASKPGLPYYEQYF
few	TRBV30	NA	TRBJ1-2	CAWSRTVTPNYGYTF
few	TRBV28	TRBD2	TRBJ2-3	CASRMQGARTSGKQYF
NA	TRBV5-6	TRBD1	TRBJ1-5	CASSLRAGGHQPQHF
few	TRBV6-1	NA	TRBJ2-1	CASRGDLHSYNEQFF
NA	TRBV5-1	NA	TRBJ1-3	CASSPGGGNTIYF